This T cell receptor beta chain was identified during a study of a mutant IDH1 vaccine in newly diagnosed glioma. Study-level background: Eight vaccinations went to patients in weeks 1, 3, 5, 7, 11, 15, 19, 23. Either 4-6 weeks after radiotherapy alone or alongside temozolomide, vaccination was begun. Study findings and constraints: In 80% to 95% of patients, immune responses induced by the vaccine occurred.

Comment on this clone: Antigen: not known.

CDR1 and CDR2 from the germline V gene are MNHEY and SVGAGI. The CDR3 totals 15 residues. V shed 6 bases, J shed 5 bases, and the junction held 9 bases outside the gene matches. Time point specified: week 5, during vaccination. Every vaccination contained 300 ug of the mutant IDH1 20-mer peptide and was paired with topical imiquimod. Each donor presented with a new WHO grade 3 or 4 astrocytoma that tested IDH1-mutant and showed ATRX loss. The data were produced by immunoSEQ multiplex PCR, yet TCRdb's version contains in-frame clones alone and is incomplete. Here the sample spans about 25,000 clones, 75% to 80% being singletons.

This receptor was obtained from a man aged 35 to 55 with glioma. The chain recombines TRBV6-5 with TRBJ2-3; 9 bases are shared with TRBD2. The sequences come from PBMCs, collected from a glioma patient whose treatment included an IDH1 peptide vaccine. CDR3 loop: CASRDSGSSEDTQYF. CDR3 DNA sequence: TGTGCCAGCAGAGATAGCGGGAGTAGTGAAGATACGCAGTATTTT.